The rows below give T cell receptor beta chains drawn from one sample of a study of T cell repertoires in cytomegalovirus infection. TCRdb itself ran the reads through MiXCR, one entry per CDR3 protein. In the table there are roughly 230,000 distinct CDR3 sequences, around 12% of which are singletons. Sequencing was done on a sample of PBMCs. The receptors derive from a human donor in good health (CMV status not recorded). Some clones in this sample may be carry-over from other donors' samples. Both conserved end residues are part of each CDR3. D genes are given only for firm matches. Clone size, where shown, is once, few, many, or a class for clones that have expanded.

J gene: TRBJ1-1
V gene: TRBV4-1
D gene: TRBD1
clone size: few
CDR3 DNA: TGCGCCAGCAGCCAAGATAGGGGGACAGGGGCCCAGAACACTGAAGCTTTCTTT
CDR3 protein: CASSQDRGTGAQNTEAFF

J gene: TRBJ1-1
V gene: TRBV11-3
D gene: -
clone size: many
CDR3 DNA: TGTGCCAGCAGCTTAGATCTGGAATCAGAAGCTTTCTTT
CDR3 protein: CASSLDLESEAFF

J gene: TRBJ1-2
V gene: TRBV5-5
D gene: TRBD1
clone size: many
CDR3 DNA: TGTGCCAGCAGCTTGGCCCCGACAGGGGGGTCTGGCTATGGCTACACCTTC
CDR3 protein: CASSLAPTGGSGYGYTF

J gene: TRBJ2-5
V gene: TRBV7-6
D gene: TRBD2
clone size: many
CDR3 DNA: TGTGCCAGCAGCTTCTTGCTAGCGGGGAACCAAGAGACCCAGTACTTC
CDR3 protein: CASSFLLAGNQETQYF

J gene: TRBJ2-3
V gene: TRBV2
D gene: TRBD2
clone size: -
CDR3 DNA: TGTGCCAGCAGTGCAACTAGCGGGGGCTACACAGATACGCAGTATTTT
CDR3 protein: CASSATSGGYTDTQYF

J gene: TRBJ2-7
V gene: TRBV28
D gene: TRBD1
clone size: many
CDR3 DNA: TGTGCCAGCAGTATGCGGACAGGGGGCCTCCTCTACGAGCAGTACTTC
CDR3 protein: CASSMRTGGLLYEQYF

J gene: TRBJ2-5
V gene: TRBV2
D gene: TRBD1
clone size: many
CDR3 DNA: TGTGCCAGCAGTGATCTCCGTGACAGGGGGCTCGAGACCCAGTACTTC
CDR3 protein: CASSDLRDRGLETQYF

J gene: TRBJ1-1
V gene: TRBV7-2
D gene: -
clone size: many
CDR3 DNA: TGTGCCAGCAGCTTGACTCCGCGGACTGAAGCTTTCTTT
CDR3 protein: CASSLTPRTEAFF

J gene: TRBJ1-6
V gene: TRBV19
D gene: TRBD1
clone size: few
CDR3 DNA: TGTGCCACAGGACAGGGGAATTCACCCCTCCACTTT
CDR3 protein: CATGQGNSPLHF

J gene: TRBJ1-1
V gene: TRBV5-4
D gene: -
clone size: once
CDR3 DNA: TGTGCCAGCAGCCGGGACAAGTTGAACGATGAAGCTTTCTTT
CDR3 protein: CASSRDKLNDEAFF

J gene: TRBJ2-3
V gene: TRBV28
D gene: TRBD2
clone size: many
CDR3 DNA: TGTGCCAGCTACCGACTAGCGGGGGGAGATACGCAGTATTTT
CDR3 protein: CASYRLAGGDTQYF

J gene: TRBJ2-5
V gene: TRBV7-2
D gene: -
clone size: many
CDR3 DNA: TGTGCCAGCAGCTTATCAGGCGGAGGGGCCCAAGAGACCCAGTACTTC
CDR3 protein: CASSLSGGGAQETQYF

J gene: TRBJ2-7
V gene: TRBV2
D gene: -
clone size: -
CDR3 DNA: TGTGCCAGCAACCGGGACACGGCCTACGAGCAGTACTTC
CDR3 protein: CASNRDTAYEQYF

J gene: TRBJ1-5
V gene: TRBV12-3/TRBV12-4
D gene: -
clone size: many
CDR3 DNA: TGTGCCAGCAGTTTAGGGGGGGAACATAATAGCAATCAGCCCCAGCATTTT
CDR3 protein: CASSLGGEHNSNQPQHF

J gene: TRBJ2-1
V gene: TRBV3-1
D gene: -
clone size: -
CDR3 DNA: TGTGCCAGCAGCCAAGCGAACCAGGGGGGCAATGAGCAGTTCTTC
CDR3 protein: CASSQANQGGNEQFF

J gene: TRBJ2-2
V gene: TRBV7-8
D gene: -
clone size: many
CDR3 DNA: TGTGCCAGCACCAAAGCGGAGTACACCGGGGAGCTGTTTTTT
CDR3 protein: CASTKAEYTGELFF

J gene: TRBJ2-5
V gene: TRBV7-2
D gene: TRBD1
clone size: many
CDR3 DNA: TGTGCCAGCAGCTCTCCCCGACAGGGCCAGACCCAGTACTTC
CDR3 protein: CASSSPRQGQTQYF

J gene: TRBJ2-3
V gene: TRBV29-1
D gene: -
clone size: -
CDR3 DNA: TGCAGCGTTCGGGGAAGCACAGATACGCAGTATTTT
CDR3 protein: CSVRGSTDTQYF

J gene: TRBJ2-5
V gene: TRBV5-1
D gene: -
clone size: few
CDR3 DNA: TGCGCCAGGTTCAGGGAGGTGGGAGAGACCCAGTACTTC
CDR3 protein: CARFREVGETQYF

J gene: TRBJ2-5
V gene: TRBV6-6
D gene: -
clone size: few
CDR3 DNA: TGTGCCAGCAGTGAGGAACCAACCCTGTCGGAGACCCAGTACTTC
CDR3 protein: CASSEEPTLSETQYF

J gene: TRBJ2-1
V gene: TRBV19
D gene: -
clone size: -
CDR3 DNA: TGTGCCAGTAGTATGACGGGGCCCCACAATGAGCAGTTCTTC
CDR3 protein: CASSMTGPHNEQFF